This T cell receptor (beta chain) was recovered during a study of blood T cell repertoires in COVID-19. Study overall: Some COVID-19 samples were acute and others convalescent; all came from the United States, Italy and Spain. T cells, B-cell-depleted T cells, or PBMCs provided the cDNA or gDNA that served as material.

Per the study methods: How many nucleated cells were present was estimated from reference gene primer amplification. Profiling relied on immunoSEQ multiplex PCR, and the TCRdb table lists in-frame clones only, not all of them. That table is the source of V, J and clone size, and D and trimming were worked out from the DNA. The sample contains roughly 49,000 clones, about 91% of which appear only once. V was pared by 6 bases and J by 4 bases, with 12 bases between. This CDR3 is built from 13 residues. Per the germline V gene, CDR1 is MNHEY and CDR2 is SVGAGI. This sequence joins TRBV6-5 and TRBJ1-2; perhaps TRBD1 as D (5 bases). Sequences were obtained from peripheral blood. This receptor was obtained from a man in his sixties with active COVID-19. CDR3 sequence reads: CASSSGFAYGYTF. The CDR3 DNA reads TGTGCCAGCAGCTCAGGGTTCGCCTATGGCTACACCTTC.